The 5 T cell receptor beta chains in this list originate from one sample, sequenced in a study of T cells in Graves' hyperthyroidism and ophthalmopathy. TCR beta CDR3 regions were amplified from RNA transcripts. With the HTBI primer set, the TCR CDR3 went through a first round of RT-PCR. TCRdb processed the multiplex PCR reads anew with MiXCR; each CDR3 protein has one entry. The top ten clones hold about two fifths of a sample with 490,000 or so distinct CDR3 sequences, over 35% of them seen once. The source material was peripheral blood or thyroid tissue (not recorded which). The origin of the receptors is an adult woman with Graves' disease, either hyperthyroidism or ophthalmopathy (not recorded which).

The chain combines TRBV5-1 with TRBJ1-1; D is ambiguous. Germline V gene lookup returns CDR1 SGHRS and CDR2 YFSETQ. The CDR3 totals 13 residues. Between the trimmed V and J ends, which lost 3 bases and 1 base, there was a span of 7 bases. The CDR3 nucleotides read TGCGCCAGCAGCTCGGTTGAGAACACTGAAGCTTTCTTT. Translating it yields CASSSVENTEAFF.

J is TRBJ1-4 and V is TRBV4-3; the D is unclear. The V end was cut by 4 bases, the J end by 10 bases, with 19 bases between. Germline V gene sequence: CDR1 LGHNA, CDR2 YSLEER. There are 15 residues in the CDR3. Here the CDR3 reads CASSRGTGAEGKLFF. Written as DNA, the CDR3 is TGCGCCAGCAGCCGAGGAACCGGAGCGGAGGGAAAACTGTTTTTT.

This clonotype was recorded many times. The rearrangement uses TRBV5-4 and TRBJ1-1, with D perhaps TRBD1 (5 bases). In germline, CDR1 is SGHNT, CDR2 YYREEE (reference sequence). This CDR3 has 17 residues. The ends were cut back, 0 bases at V and 0 bases at J, with 15 bases in the middle. The chain's CDR3 is CASSLGDLAGVNTEAFF. The CDR3 coding sequence is TGTGCCAGCAGCTTGGGGGACCTGGCAGGAGTGAACACTGAAGCTTTCTTT.

V gene TRBV25-1 combines with J gene TRBJ2-5; the match to TRBD2 covers 10 bases. The CDR3 contains 18 residues. With V trimmed by 3 bases and J by 11 bases, 21 bases remained unmatched. Germline V gene data show CDR1 as MGHDK and CDR2 as SYGVNS. Written as DNA, the CDR3 is TGTGCCAGCAGTGAGTCCGTGCCAGAGAGGACTAGCGGACCAGTGCAGTACTTC. It encodes CASSESVPERTSGPVQYF.

The chain links TRBV9 to TRBJ1-5; D remains unclear. The germline V gene encodes CDR1 SGDLS and CDR2 YYNGEE. The V end lost 4 bases, the J end lost 4 bases, and 18 bases lay between the germline ends. The CDR3 length is 16 residues. The CDR3 nucleotides are TGTGCCAGCAGCCAAGAGTTAGACGGTCTGAATCAGCCCCAGCATTTT. It codes for CASSQELDGLNQPQHF.